This T cell receptor beta chain came from a study of CD8 T cells in ankylosing spondylitis. Study observations and caveats: Disease-linked clones reportedly showed significant enrichment in matched ankylosing spondylitis synovial fluid. There were earlier reports of some motif variants in reactive arthritis synovial fluid and blood. Characteristic, it appeared, of ankylosing spondylitis blood was a TCR beta motif of eight highly homologous variants.

TCRdb reprocessed the 5' RACE reads via MiXCR and lists one record per CDR3 protein. The sample lists about 130,000 distinct CDR3 sequences; 7% were seen once. In its sample, this clonotype was seen many times. Antigen unknown. Germline loops: CDR1 PRHDT, CDR2 FYEKMQ (reference sequence). V was pared by 5 bases and J by 4 bases, with 14 bases between. The CDR3 has 14 amino acids. The chain couples TRBV13 to TRBJ1-1; D might be TRBD1 (6 bases). The sequenced sample consisted of blood, either unsorted or a sorted T cell fraction (not recorded which). The receptor comes from a male donor with ankylosing spondylitis or in good health (not recorded which). The CDR3 coding sequence is TGTGCCAGCAGCGGGGGGACAAGAATCACTGAAGCTTTCTTT. Translated: CASSGGTRITEAFF.